The 10 T cell receptor beta chains below come from one sample, sequenced in a study of CD8 T cells in Susac syndrome (dated by TCRdb to between 2017 and 2020). Library construction relied on the immunoSEQ multiplex PCR assay. RNA was extracted using the RNeasy kit, and roughly 0.45 to 1 microgram was reverse transcribed with random hexamers. The public sequencing data were trimmed at Q25 with fastp and processed into clonotypes with MiXCR by TCRdb, which kept only in-frame beta chains. Every distinct CDR3 protein forms one entry, paired with its most common genes and DNA. The sample contains about 150,000 distinct CDR3 sequences, approximately 96% of them found a single time. 0.065% to 0.1% of the sample belongs to the ten largest clones. Sequenced: CD4+ T cells from PBMCs. The receptors shown here come from a human donor with Susac syndrome.

The chain recombines TRBV20-1 with TRBJ2-3; TRBD2 aligns across 7 bases. The CDR3 spans 12 residues. Germline CDR1 and CDR2: DFQATT and SNEGSKA (reference sequence). V gave up 6 bases and J gave up 6 bases; unmatched junction bases: 6. CDR3 sequence (DNA): TGCAGTGCACTAGCGAAGAGGGATACGCAGTATTTT. Translating it yields CSALAKRDTQYF.

The chain uses TRBV14 and TRBJ2-3, with D perhaps matching TRBD1 (6 bases). The CDR3 is 17 residues long. The V gene's germline CDR1 is SGHDN and CDR2 FVKESK. Between the trimmed V and J ends, which lost 0 bases and 1 base, there was a span of 14 bases. The CDR3 spells CASSQELGRGGTDTQYF. The CDR3 bases are TGTGCCAGCAGCCAAGAACTAGGCAGGGGAGGCACAGATACGCAGTATTTT.

This chain links TRBV12-3 or TRBV12-4 with TRBJ2-7; 9 bases align to TRBD1. V lost 3 bases to trimming and J lost 5 bases; unmatched junction nucleotides: 5. The CDR3 is 14 residues long. CDR3 loop: CASSLSGQGDEQYF. CDR3 DNA sequence: TGTGCCAGCAGTTTGTCGGGACAGGGCGACGAGCAGTACTTC.

This clonotype came up once. This rearrangement joins TRBV20-1 to TRBJ1-4; D is undetermined. Germline values: CDR1 DFQATT, CDR2 SNEGSKA (reference sequence). The CDR3 totals 13 residues. Trimming left V 4 bases short and J 5 bases short, with 11 bases between. The CDR3 protein is CSANSDINEKLFF. The CDR3 DNA sequence: TGCAGTGCTAACAGTGATATAAATGAAAAACTGTTTTTT.

This chain uses TRBV6-6 with TRBJ2-1; possible D gene TRBD2, 5 bases. CDR3 length equals 16 residues. CDR1 and CDR2 (germline): MNHNY, SVGAGI (reference sequence). Between the trimmed V and J ends, which lost 6 bases and 3 bases, there was a span of 18 bases. The CDR3 DNA sequence: TGTGCCAGCAGCTATCGGGCCGGAGCGGACTACAATGAGCAGTTCTTC. This translates into CASSYRAGADYNEQFF.

The chain is built from TRBV29-1 and TRBJ1-1; the match to TRBD1 covers 10 bases. In germline, CDR1 is SQVTM, CDR2 ANQGSEA. This CDR3 is built from 13 residues. The junction had 7 bases not matched to a gene; V was cut back by 7 bases and J by 5 bases. The CDR3 spells CSAIGQGGTEAFF. CDR3 DNA: TGCAGCGCTATAGGACAGGGGGGAACTGAAGCTTTCTTT.

This clonotype was found once. The chain joins TRBV19 to TRBJ2-5; 7 nucleotides align to TRBD1. In germline, CDR1 is LNHDA, CDR2 SQIVND (reference sequence). The junction had 11 bases not matched to a gene; V was cut back by 8 bases and J by 5 bases. The CDR3 extends over 14 amino acids. CDR3 loop: CASRVTGVAETQYF. CDR3 coding DNA: TGTGCCAGTCGCGTTACAGGGGTCGCGGAGACCCAGTACTTC.

The J gene is TRBJ1-2, the V gene TRBV5-4; D perhaps matches TRBD1 (6 bases). Trimming pared 4 bases from V and 3 bases from J, leaving 13 bases between. CDR1 and CDR2 from the germline V gene are SGHNT and YYREEE (reference sequence). The CDR3 totals 14 residues. The DNA of the CDR3 is TGTGCCAGCAGCAGAAAGGACAGAGACTATGGCTACACCTTC. This sequence encodes CASSRKDRDYGYTF.

The chain has TRBV9 and TRBJ1-2, with D tentatively TRBD1 (5 bases). The CDR3 loop spans 16 amino acids. Between the trimmed V and J ends, which lost 1 base and 4 bases, there was a span of 17 bases. Germline V gene data show CDR1 as SGDLS and CDR2 as YYNGEE. The CDR3 DNA sequence: TGTGCCAGCAGCGTATCCCCGCAGGGCCGTCGCTATGGCTACACCTTC. Its protein product is CASSVSPQGRRYGYTF.

V usage is TRBV4-2 and J usage is TRBJ2-5; 7 nucleotides agree with TRBD1. Germline V lookup: CDR1 LGHNA, CDR2 YNFKEQ. The CDR3 extends over 15 amino acids. V dropped 3 bases and J dropped 2; count of bases not matched to a gene: 6. This CDR3 reads CASSHPGTAQETQYF. The CDR3 DNA follows: TGTGCCAGCAGCCACCCCGGGACAGCACAAGAGACCCAGTACTTC.